Listed here are 5 T cell receptor beta chains from one sample, sequenced in a study of T cell repertoires in cytomegalovirus infection. Their cognate antigens are unknown. Using its own MiXCR run on the reads, TCRdb lists one record per CDR3 protein. Of 800,000 to 950,000 distinct CDR3 sequences in the sample, roughly 33% were seen once. This specimen consisted of cultured CD8+ T cells from PBMCs, obtained from culture after CMV antigen stimulation. These TCRs come from a human donor in good health (CMV status not recorded). Some clones in this sample may be carry-over from other donors' samples.

Details on this clonotype: Germline and junction disagree at one end, which may indicate a read error. The V gene is TRBV12-3 or TRBV12-4, the J gene TRBJ2-3; 7 bases line up with TRBD1. The CDR3 is 10 amino acids. The CDR3 spells CAVNRDSGFF. CDR3 nucleotide sequence: TGTGCCGTCAACCGGGACAGCGGCTTTTTT.

This clonotype was seen more than once but under ten times. This chain joins TRBV20-1 and TRBJ2-7; D is ambiguous. There are 12 residues in the CDR3. Trimming cost V 5 bases and J 2 bases, with 10 bases left between them. Per germline, CDR1 DFQATT and CDR2 SNEGSKA (reference sequence). The CDR3, as DNA: TGCAGTGCTGCAGCCGGTCCCTACGAGCAGTACTTC. This encodes CSAAAGPYEQYF.

The chain recombines TRBV4-3 with TRBJ1-5; 8 nucleotides align to TRBD1. The CDR3 length is 15 residues. Germline V CDR1 and CDR2: LGHNA, YSLEER. Germline trimming cut 5 bases from V and 8 bases from J; bases unmatched to any gene: 11. CDR3 region: CASSYWTGRIEPQHF. The CDR3 DNA reads TGCGCCAGCAGCTATTGGACAGGGCGAATTGAGCCCCAGCATTTT.

As for this clonotype: A read error may account for a junction end that differs from germline. The chain couples TRBV4-1 to TRBJ1-1; D gene uncertain. The CDR3 length is 15 residues. CDR1 is MGHRA and CDR2 is YSYEKL in the germline V gene. CDR3 protein: CASSQDWRINIEAFF. In nucleotides, the CDR3 is TGCGCCAGCAGCCAAGATTGGAGGATTAACATTGAAGCTTTCTTT.

The V and J genes are TRBV20-1 and TRBJ1-1; 7 positions match TRBD1. Germline V lookup: CDR1 DFQATT, CDR2 SNEGSKA (reference sequence). This CDR3 has 13 residues. V lost 2 bases and J lost 5; bases outside the gene matches: 5. The CDR3, as DNA: TGCAGTGCTAGAAAGACAGGGATGACTGAAGCTTTCTTT. It is translated as CSARKTGMTEAFF.